The rows below give T cell receptor beta chains drawn from one sample of a study of cytomegalovirus exposure and HLA in healthy donors. The protocol was immunoSEQ multiplex PCR, while the TCRdb copy is restricted to in-frame clones and leaves out a portion. Reported are roughly 100,000 clones; the ten largest clones contain 3.4%. The sample was PBMCs. The receptors originated from a woman aged 25-40 years in good health and CMV-seronegative. CDR3s include the opening cysteine and the closing phenylalanine or tryptophan. The order of the fields is V gene, J gene, CDR3 length, CDR3 protein.

v_call: TRBV14; j_call: TRBJ2-4; cdr3_length: 17; cdr3_aa: CASSQADTFSVKNIQYF
v_call: TRBV29-1; j_call: TRBJ2-4; cdr3_length: 12; cdr3_aa: CSAQGQRNIQYF
v_call: TRBV5-1; j_call: TRBJ2-3; cdr3_length: 16; cdr3_aa: CASSLPREEGTDTQYF
v_call: TRBV7-9; j_call: TRBJ1-2; cdr3_length: 15; cdr3_aa: CASSPTPGGVYGYTF
v_call: TRBV6-5; j_call: TRBJ1-6; cdr3_length: 15; cdr3_aa: CASSTDRAYNSPLHF
v_call: TRBV27; j_call: TRBJ2-7; cdr3_length: 13; cdr3_aa: CASSPWAPYEQYF
v_call: TRBV5-1; j_call: TRBJ2-7; cdr3_length: 12; cdr3_aa: CASSSELYEQYF
v_call: TRBV6-5; j_call: TRBJ2-1; cdr3_length: 12; cdr3_aa: CASLTGDNEQFF
v_call: TRBV18; j_call: TRBJ1-6; cdr3_length: 15; cdr3_aa: CASSPLRGRNSPLHF
v_call: TRBV6-6; j_call: .; cdr3_length: 13; cdr3_aa: CASSSVDSYEQYF
v_call: TRBV4-1; j_call: TRBJ2-3; cdr3_length: 15; cdr3_aa: CASSPGLKRPDTQYF
v_call: TRBV28; j_call: TRBJ2-7; cdr3_length: 15; cdr3_aa: CASSFPAGESYEQYF
v_call: TRBV28; j_call: TRBJ1-5; cdr3_length: 16; cdr3_aa: CASSRDSLDSNQPQHF
v_call: TRBV5-1; j_call: TRBJ2-7; cdr3_length: 15; cdr3_aa: CASSLVGTGTYEQYF
v_call: TRBV19; j_call: TRBJ2-7; cdr3_length: 14; cdr3_aa: CASSIATGAGEQYF
v_call: TRBV7-8; j_call: TRBJ2-7; cdr3_length: 13; cdr3_aa: CASSLGGYYEQYF
v_call: TRBV2; j_call: TRBJ1-1; cdr3_length: 13; cdr3_aa: CASSAEMYTEAFF
v_call: TRBV7-2; j_call: TRBJ2-7; cdr3_length: 13; cdr3_aa: CASSFSGSYEQYF
v_call: TRBV19; j_call: TRBJ2-7; cdr3_length: 15; cdr3_aa: CASSARTGGSYEQYF
v_call: TRBV10-3; j_call: TRBJ2-1; cdr3_length: 13; cdr3_aa: CASLAGGHNEQFF
v_call: TRBV9; j_call: TRBJ2-1; cdr3_length: 16; cdr3_aa: CASSFWSGGARNEQFF
v_call: TRBV29-1; j_call: TRBJ1-2; cdr3_length: 13; cdr3_aa: CSVRTGVRYGYTF
v_call: TRBV7-9; j_call: TRBJ2-2; cdr3_length: 13; cdr3_aa: CASSLPLTGELFF
v_call: TRBV7-8; j_call: TRBJ1-2; cdr3_length: 12; cdr3_aa: CASSPGTEGYTF
v_call: TRBV9; j_call: TRBJ1-1; cdr3_length: 14; cdr3_aa: CASSAGTGNTEAFF
v_call: TRBV28; j_call: .; cdr3_length: 15; cdr3_aa: CASSSNHRVPYEQYF
v_call: TRBV29-1; j_call: TRBJ1-1; cdr3_length: 12; cdr3_aa: CSVEDQRGPAFF
v_call: TRBV5-1; j_call: TRBJ2-3; cdr3_length: 16; cdr3_aa: CASSATAGGSTDTQYF
v_call: TRBV19; j_call: TRBJ1-5; cdr3_length: 14; cdr3_aa: CASSSRTGNQPQHF
v_call: TRBV9; j_call: TRBJ1-2; cdr3_length: 14; cdr3_aa: CASSESLGGYGYTF
v_call: TRBV5-4; j_call: TRBJ1-2; cdr3_length: 18; cdr3_aa: CASSSARQDRVRNYGYTF